Following are 26 T cell receptor beta chains from one sample sequenced in a study of early T cells in non-severe SARS-CoV-2 infection. TCRdb recomputed calls from the 5' RACE reads with MiXCR, one row per CDR3 protein. The table lists around 44,000 distinct CDR3 sequences, about 9.8% of them singletons. Sequencing input: whole blood. The receptor source for this set is an adult who was a healthcare worker with PCR-confirmed SARS-CoV-2 infection or an uninfected control (not recorded which).

The chain has TRBV29-1 and TRBJ2-7, with D uncertain. The V gene lost 4 bases and the J gene lost 2 bases, with 9 bases spanning the gap. CDR1 and CDR2 from the germline V gene are SQVTM and ANQGSEA. This CDR3 contains 12 residues. CDR3 residues: CSVVKETYEQYF. DNA for the CDR3: TGCAGCGTTGTCAAGGAGACCTACGAGCAGTACTTC.

This clonotype was detected many times. The chain combines TRBV4-1 with TRBJ1-1, with D possibly matching TRBD1 (6 bases). CDR3 length: 15 residues. Germline CDR1 MGHRA, CDR2 YSYEKL. V shed 2 bases and J shed 0 bases, with 10 bases lying between them. The CDR3 loop is CASSQPDSLNTEAFF. The CDR3 nucleotides read TGCGCCAGCAGCCAACCGGACAGTTTGAACACTGAAGCTTTCTTT.

The genes are TRBV7-9 and TRBJ2-3; unclear D gene. V was clipped by 4 bases and J by 4 bases, with 18 bases between them. Germline V gene data show CDR1 as SEHNR and CDR2 as FQNEAQ (reference sequence). There are 16 residues in the CDR3. This CDR3 is CASSSSGDVESDTQYF. The CDR3 DNA sequence: TGTGCCAGCAGCTCGAGTGGAGACGTGGAATCAGATACGCAGTATTTT.

The chain couples TRBV7-9 to TRBJ1-1; the D is unclear. Trimming left V 6 bases short and J 2 bases short, with 4 bases between. Germline V gene sequence: CDR1 SEHNR, CDR2 FQNEAQ (reference sequence). This CDR3 has 11 amino acids. Here the CDR3 reads CASRDNTEAFF. CDR3 nucleotide sequence: TGTGCCAGCAGAGATAACACTGAAGCTTTCTTT.

Ten or more counts support this clonotype. The chain combines TRBV6-5 with TRBJ2-5, with 11 bases aligning to TRBD2. This CDR3 region has 17 residues. Germline assignment: CDR1 MNHEY and CDR2 SVGAGI. Trimming removed 4 bases from V and 4 bases from J; junction bases left unmatched: 11. Written as DNA, the CDR3 is TGTGCCAGCAGTTTTGGGGCCTTAGCGGGAGGGTCAGAGACCCAGTACTTC. Its translation is CASSFGALAGGSETQYF.

This clonotype has just a few counts. The CDR3, as DNA: TGCAGCGTCGGGATGGGTTTGACAGATACGCAGTATTTT. Translating it yields CSVGMGLTDTQYF. This rearrangement joins TRBV29-1 to TRBJ2-3; a possible D gene is TRBD2 (5 bases). V gave up 6 bases and J gave up 3 bases, with 13 bases separating them. The CDR3 has 13 residues. Germline values: CDR1 SQVTM, CDR2 ANQGSEA.

The table lists this clonotype with many counts. The chain is built from TRBV27 and TRBJ2-7; D may be TRBD2 (6 bases). V shed 5 bases and J shed 2 bases, with 13 bases lying between them. Per germline, CDR1 MNHEY and CDR2 SMNVEV (reference sequence). The CDR3 has 14 amino acids. The CDR3 DNA is TGTGCCAGCAGTCCGCTGGGACTGACCTACGAGCAGTACTTC. It encodes CASSPLGLTYEQYF.

This clonotype was counted a few times. V gene TRBV20-1 combines with J gene TRBJ2-1; D call uncertain. Germline loops: CDR1 DFQATT, CDR2 SNEGSKA (reference sequence). The CDR3 extends over 15 amino acids. The V end was cut by 6 bases, the J end by 1 base, with 16 bases between. The CDR3 sequence: CSANDLGRSYNEQFF. CDR3 nucleotide sequence: TGCAGTGCCAACGATTTAGGGCGTTCCTACAATGAGCAGTTCTTC.

Ten or more counts support this clonotype. The CDR3 loop is CASSYSPGGNSYEQYF. CDR3 DNA sequence: TGTGCCAGCAGTTACTCCCCCGGCGGGAACTCCTACGAGCAGTACTTC. The chain couples TRBV6-2 or TRBV6-3 to TRBJ2-7; TRBD2 is a possible D gene (6 bases). Trimming pared 0 bases from V and 0 bases from J, leaving 12 bases between. CDR3 length: 16 residues. Germline V gene lookup returns CDR1 MNHEY and CDR2 SVGEGT.

This chain uses TRBV20-1 with TRBJ2-2; 11 nucleotides line up with TRBD2. This CDR3 is 16 amino acids long. From germline, CDR1 is DFQATT and CDR2 SNEGSKA (reference sequence). The V and J ends lost 3 bases and 6 bases, in that order; junction bases with no gene match: 9. The CDR3 loop reads CSARWDSGRAPGELFF. The CDR3 bases are TGCAGTGCTAGGTGGGATAGCGGGAGGGCCCCCGGGGAGCTGTTTTTT.

This clonotype showed up just a few times. V is TRBV20-1 and J is TRBJ1-1; 8 bases are shared with TRBD1. Germline V gene lookup returns CDR1 DFQATT and CDR2 SNEGSKA (reference sequence). CDR3 size: 13 residues. V dropped 2 bases and J dropped 4; count of bases not matched to a gene: 3. The CDR3 is CSARSRGPTEAFF. CDR3 nucleotides: TGCAGTGCTAGAAGCAGGGGGCCCACTGAAGCTTTCTTT.

This clonotype was seen a handful of times. V is TRBV21-1 and J is TRBJ2-5. TRBV21-1 is flagged as a pseudogene. The CDR3 totals 15 residues. For the CDR3, the DNA is TGTGCCAGCAGCAGACCCAAGCGAGACAAAGAGACCCAGTACTTC. Translating it yields CASSRPKRDKETQYF.

This clonotype was seen only a few times. This chain links TRBV28 with TRBJ2-3, with TRBD2 matching over 13 bases. Trimming at V came to 4 bases and at J to 4 bases, leaving 17 bases not matched to a gene. The V gene's germline CDR1 is MDHEN and CDR2 SYDVKM. The CDR3 consists of 20 residues. The CDR3 sequence: CASSSPTPGTSGITPDTQYF. The CDR3, as DNA: TGTGCCAGCAGTTCCCCGACACCGGGGACTAGCGGGATAACGCCAGATACGCAGTATTTT. The entire variable domain, with the rest obtained from reference TRBV28 and TRBJ2-3, is as follows: DVKVTQSSRYLVKRTGEKVFLECVQDMDHENMFWYRQDPGLGLRLIYFSYDVKMKEKGDIPEGYSVSREKKERFSLILESASTNQTSMYLCASSSPTPGTSGITPDTQYFGPGTRLTVL.

This clonotype was recorded a few times. The chain couples TRBV28 to TRBJ1-2; TRBD1 is a possible D gene (6 bases). This CDR3 comprises 14 residues. V lost 5 bases, J lost 5 bases, and 15 bases lay in between. The germline V gene encodes CDR1 MDHEN and CDR2 SYDVKM. The CDR3 protein is CASSGDMTHYGYTF. The CDR3 DNA reads TGTGCCAGCAGTGGGGACATGACGCATTATGGCTACACCTTC.

This clonotype was seen many times. This chain uses TRBV5-5 with TRBJ1-1, with D possibly matching TRBD1 (6 bases). CDR1 SGHKS and CDR2 YYEKEE come from the germline V gene (reference sequence). The length of the CDR3 is 15 residues. Trimming removed 3 bases at V and 7 bases at J, with 19 bases between. CDR3 coding DNA: TGTGCCAGCAGCTCCCCGGACAGAGGGGGTGTTGAAGCTTTCTTT. Residues: CASSSPDRGGVEAFF. Complete variable domain (other parts from reference TRBV5-5 and TRBJ1-1): DAGVTQSPTHLIKTRGQQVTLRCSPISGHKSVSWYQQVLGQGPQFIFQYYEKEERGRGNFPDRFSARQFPNYSSELNVNALLLGDSALYLCASSSPDRGGVEAFFGQGTRLTVV.

The rearrangement links TRBV24-1 to TRBJ2-2; TRBD1 aligns across 9 bases. The V gene's germline CDR1 is KGHDR and CDR2 SFDVKD. The CDR3 totals 15 residues. Trimming cost V 9 bases and J 4 bases; bases outside gene matches: 8. The CDR3 here is CATGAGTGSTGELFF. The CDR3 coding sequence is TGTGCCACCGGAGCTGGGACAGGGAGCACCGGGGAGCTGTTTTTT.

This clonotype was detected many times. The V call is TRBV5-1, the J call TRBJ2-5; D unclear. With 4 bases removed from V and 2 bases from J, the gap between germline ends came to 3 bases. The CDR3 has 11 amino acids. The V gene's germline CDR1 is SGHRS and CDR2 YFSETQ. CDR3: CASSAQETQYF. Written as DNA, the CDR3 is TGCGCCAGCAGCGCGCAAGAGACCCAGTACTTC.

At least ten counts were recorded for this clonotype. The chain uses TRBV29-1 and TRBJ1-2; 7 nucleotides agree with TRBD1. Per germline, CDR1 SQVTM and CDR2 ANQGSEA. The CDR3 extends over 13 amino acids. Trimming took 7 bases from V and 2 from J; bases not matched to a gene: 7. The DNA of the CDR3 is TGCAGCGAACAGGGGCCCGTAAACTATGGCTACACCTTC. Translated: CSEQGPVNYGYTF.

This clonotype was counted at least ten times. The genes are TRBV3-1 and TRBJ2-7; D is unresolved. Germline V gives CDR1 LGHDT, CDR2 YNNKEL (reference sequence). The CDR3 extends over 13 amino acids. Trimming stripped 4 bases from V and 6 bases from J, with 13 bases between. The CDR3 DNA reads as TGTGCCAGCAGCCCTAACTCTTTGACCGAGCAGTACTTC. This encodes CASSPNSLTEQYF.

A few counts support this clonotype. The chain recombines TRBV11-2 with TRBJ2-3; TRBD2 aligns across 12 bases. V trimming: 1 base; J trimming: 2 bases; junction bases outside the gene matches: 10. Germline V lookup: CDR1 SGHAT, CDR2 FQNNGV. This CDR3 has 19 residues. The CDR3 is CASSLVPLAGGGFTDTQYF. Written as DNA, the CDR3 is TGTGCCAGCAGCTTAGTTCCCCTAGCGGGAGGGGGGTTCACAGATACGCAGTATTTT. Full variable domain (outside the CDR3, taken from reference TRBV11-2 and TRBJ2-3): EAGVAQSPRYKIIEKRQSVAFWCNPISGHATLYWYQQILGQGPKLLIQFQNNGVVDDSQLPKDRFSAERLKGVDSTLKIQPAKLEDSAVYLCASSLVPLAGGGFTDTQYFGPGTRLTVL.

This clonotype was counted ten times or more. The CDR3 reads CASSRWLGAHEQFF. The CDR3 coding sequence is TGTGCCAGCAGCCGGTGGTTGGGGGCCCATGAGCAGTTCTTC. The chain employs TRBV6-5 and TRBJ2-1, with a weak D call TRBD1 (6 bases). CDR3 length: 14 residues. Trimming left V 6 bases short and J 8 bases short, with 17 bases between. The germline gives CDR1 MNHEY, CDR2 SVGAGI.

Ten or more counts support this clonotype. The chain couples TRBV11-1 to TRBJ2-1, with 16 bases that match TRBD2. V gave up 6 bases and J gave up 7 bases; unmatched junction bases: 9. The germline CDR1 and CDR2 sequences are SGHAT and FQDESV (reference sequence). There are 17 residues in the CDR3. This CDR3 reads CASSVYSGLAGGNEQFF. The CDR3 bases are TGTGCCAGCAGTGTGTATTCGGGACTAGCGGGAGGGAATGAGCAGTTCTTC.

In this sample, this clonotype turned up a few times. The chain links TRBV29-1 to TRBJ2-1; tentatively, D is TRBD1 (7 bases). Germline V lookup: CDR1 SQVTM, CDR2 ANQGSEA. This CDR3 has 13 residues. Trimming removed 7 bases at V and 3 bases at J, with 13 bases between. The CDR3, as DNA: TGCAGCGGGGACAGCGGGTACTACAATGAGCAGTTCTTC. The encoded protein is CSGDSGYYNEQFF.

This clonotype was seen repeatedly, ten times or more. The J gene is TRBJ2-6, the V gene TRBV7-9, with D perhaps given as TRBD1 or TRBD2 (5 bases each). Trimming stripped 4 bases from V and 4 bases from J, with 14 bases between. Per the germline V gene, CDR1 is SEHNR and CDR2 is FQNEAQ (reference sequence). The CDR3 is 16 residues long. CDR3 DNA: TGTGCCAGCAGCTCCCCGGGGCAGCTCGGGGCCAACGTCCTGACTTTC. Residues: CASSSPGQLGANVLTF. The entire variable domain, with the rest obtained from reference TRBV7-9 and TRBJ2-6, is as follows: DTGVSQNPRHKITKRGQNVTFRCDPISEHNRLYWYRQTLGQGPEFLTYFQNEAQLEKSRLLSDRFSAERPKGSFSTLEIQRTEQGDSAMYLCASSSPGQLGANVLTFGAGSRLTVL.

This clonotype was recorded at least ten times. The rearrangement joins TRBV5-4 to TRBJ1-2, with 7 positions matching TRBD1. Germline CDR1 is SGHNT and CDR2 is YYREEE (reference sequence). The CDR3 loop spans 14 amino acids. The V and J ends lost 2 bases and 2 bases, in that order; junction bases with no gene match: 3. DNA of the CDR3: TGTGCCAGCAGCTTTGGACAGGAGAACTATGGCTACACCTTC. This translates into CASSFGQENYGYTF.

This clonotype came up many times. The V gene is TRBV6-6, the J gene TRBJ1-1; D is perhaps TRBD1 (5 bases). Germline V CDR1 and CDR2: MNHNY, SVGAGI (reference sequence). V lost 2 bases to trimming and J lost 3 bases, with 7 bases between them. The CDR3 runs 13 residues. DNA of the CDR3: TGTGCCAGCAGTTACAGCAGGGACACTGAAGCTTTCTTT. The encoded protein is CASSYSRDTEAFF.